This entry is about one T cell receptor (beta chain). Its antigen remains unknown. The donors were members of the roughly 120-subject validation cohort (separate from the approximately 670-subject first cohort). The sample originates from a study of cytomegalovirus exposure and HLA in healthy donors. Sequenced by immunoSEQ multiplex PCR; TCRdb stores in-frame clones only, minus some. The table has about 130,000 clones, 89% seen once. Study conclusions and caveats: For most TCR sequences rarity was the rule, although some public TCRs occurred in many donors. The study put some 150 TCR beta chains on its list as cytomegalovirus-associated. The finding came from a later analysis; first-cohort TCR clusters tended to co-occur in the roughly 110 validation repertoires.

Losses at the gene ends were 5 bases for V and 5 bases for J; bases not matched to a gene: 12. Germline values: CDR1 SGHTA, CDR2 FQGNSA. The length of the CDR3 is 18 residues. The specimen was PBMCs. The chain uses TRBV7-2 and TRBJ2-1; 13 bases map to TRBD2. This sequence originates from a woman under 30 in good health and CMV-seronegative. This CDR3 reads CASSRPGLAGTRNNEQFF. DNA for the CDR3: TGTGCCAGCAGCCGACCGGGACTAGCGGGGACTCGTAACAATGAGCAGTTCTTC.